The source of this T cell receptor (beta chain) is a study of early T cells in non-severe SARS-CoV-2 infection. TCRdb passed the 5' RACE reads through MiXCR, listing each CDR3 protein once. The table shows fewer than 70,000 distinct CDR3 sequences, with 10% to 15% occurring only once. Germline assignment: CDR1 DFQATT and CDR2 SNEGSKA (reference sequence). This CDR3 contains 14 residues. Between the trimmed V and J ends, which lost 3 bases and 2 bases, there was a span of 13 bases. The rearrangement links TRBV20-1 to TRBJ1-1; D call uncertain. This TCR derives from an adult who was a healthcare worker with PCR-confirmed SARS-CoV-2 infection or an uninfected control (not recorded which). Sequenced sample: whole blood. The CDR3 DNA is TGCAGTGCTAGGATCGTGGCGAGAAACACTGAAGCTTTCTTT. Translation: CSARIVARNTEAFF.